Listed below are T cell receptor beta chains from one sample, sequenced in a study of Graves' ophthalmopathy and Graves' hyperthyroidism. TCRdb reprocessed the multiplex PCR reads via MiXCR and lists one record per CDR3 protein. The table includes over a million distinct CDR3 sequences, less than 45% detected once. The material sequenced was peripheral blood or thyroid tissue (not recorded which). The origin of the receptors is an adult man with Graves' hyperthyroidism. Both conserved end residues are part of each CDR3. D genes are given only for firm matches. Some rows mark clone size as missing; the rest say once, few, many or name a class of expanded clone.

-	TRBV6-2/TRBV6-3	TRBJ2-7	-	CASSYLRGHNYEQYF	TGTGCCAGCAGTTACCTCCGAGGGCATAACTACGAGCAGTACTTC
many	TRBV10-2	TRBJ1-3	-	CASSPGHSISGNTIYF	TGCGCCAGCAGTCCGGGACACAGTATCTCTGGAAACACCATATATTTT
few	TRBV30	TRBJ1-1	-	CAWKVMNTEAFF	TGTGCCTGGAAGGTCATGAACACTGAAGCTTTCTTT
many	TRBV14	TRBJ2-7	TRBD1	CASSQVQGMHEQYF	TGTGCCAGCAGCCAAGTACAGGGGATGCACGAGCAGTACTTC
many	TRBV12-3/TRBV12-4	TRBJ1-6	-	CASSLSGAYNSPLHF	TGTGCCAGCAGTTTGTCTGGGGCCTATAATTCACCCCTCCACTTT
-	TRBV20-1	TRBJ1-2	TRBD1	CSAFFTSGQVSYGYTF	TGCAGTGCCTTCTTTACCTCGGGACAGGTCTCCTATGGCTACACCTTC
-	TRBV6-5	TRBJ1-2	-	CASTLKRQSLVGGYTF	TGTGCCAGCACCCTAAAACGTCAGTCCCTGGTTGGCGGCTACACCTTC
many	TRBV13	TRBJ2-7	TRBD1	CASSSAGTGDYEQYF	TGTGCCAGCAGCTCAGCCGGGACAGGGGACTACGAGCAGTACTTC
few	TRBV15	TRBJ1-5	-	CATSPTDLHQPQHF	TGTGCCACCAGCCCGACAGATCTACATCAGCCCCAGCATTTT
many	TRBV10-3	TRBJ1-6	-	CAISELGQGKSPLHF	TGTGCCATCAGTGAGCTCGGGCAGGGAAAATCACCCCTCCACTTT
-	TRBV10-3	TRBJ1-2	-	CASRHRDLDGYTF	TGTGCCAGCAGACACAGGGATTTGGATGGCTACACCTTC
once	TRBV29-1	TRBJ2-7	TRBD1	CSVAVSGTGSYEQYF	TGCAGCGTTGCGGTTTCCGGGACAGGGAGCTACGAGCAGTACTTC
-	TRBV28	TRBJ1-5	-	CASSLPLGRQPQHF	TGTGCCAGCAGTTTACCCCTCGGTAGGCAGCCCCAGCATTTT
-	TRBV5-1	TRBJ2-5	TRBD1	CASSVDRGPRETQYF	TGCGCCAGCAGCGTGGACAGGGGGCCACGAGAGACCCAGTACTTC
-	TRBV5-1	TRBJ2-2	-	CASSVDWELFF	TGCGCCAGCAGCGTAGACTGGGAGCTGTTTTTT
few	TRBV28	TRBJ1-5	TRBD1	CASNRGDQPQHF	TGTGCCAGCAACAGGGGCGATCAGCCCCAGCATTTT
-	TRBV10-3	TRBJ2-5	TRBD1	CASIPGGLETQYF	TGTGCCAGCATTCCAGGGGGCCTGGAGACCCAGTACTTC
-	TRBV19	TRBJ2-2	-	CASTSQGAGELFF	TGTGCCAGTACCTCACAGGGAGCTGGGGAGCTGTTTTTT
many	TRBV29-1	TRBJ2-2	TRBD2	CSVGRGGGGTGELFF	TGCAGCGTTGGACGGGGGGGCGGTGGGACCGGGGAGCTGTTTTTT
-	TRBV20-1	TRBJ1-5	-	CSASVTWGRSNQPQHF	TGCAGTGCTAGCGTTACGTGGGGGCGAAGCAATCAGCCCCAGCATTTT
-	TRBV5-5	TRBJ2-7	-	CASGGGGFYEQYF	TGTGCCAGCGGAGGAGGGGGATTCTACGAGCAGTACTTC
-	TRBV19	TRBJ1-5	-	CASESKGGQPQHF	TGTGCCAGTGAGTCGAAGGGCGGTCAGCCCCAGCATTTT
few	TRBV7-8	TRBJ2-5	TRBD2	CASSRQVTSGQETQYF	TGTGCCAGCAGCCGCCAAGTGACTAGCGGTCAAGAGACCCAGTACTTC
many	TRBV6-6	TRBJ1-2	TRBD1	CASSLSGTGVSDGYTF	TGTGCCAGCAGCCTCTCCGGGACAGGTGTTAGTGATGGCTACACCTTC
few	TRBV7-2	TRBJ2-5	-	CASSLEQDGGETQYF	TGTGCCAGCAGCTTAGAACAGGATGGGGGAGAGACCCAGTACTTC
many	TRBV20-1	TRBJ1-5	-	CSARDGAGGNQPQHF	TGCAGTGCTAGAGATGGCGCAGGGGGCAATCAGCCCCAGCATTTT
-	TRBV12-3/TRBV12-4	TRBJ1-2	-	CASSFYTGYTF	TGTGCCAGCAGTTTCTACACCGGCTACACCTTC
-	TRBV20-1	TRBJ2-5	-	CSARETPLQTQYF	TGCAGTGCTAGAGAAACCCCGTTGCAGACCCAGTACTTC
-	TRBV19	TRBJ1-5	-	CASSPSPESQPQHF	TGTGCCAGTAGCCCGTCCCCAGAAAGTCAGCCCCAGCATTTT
few	TRBV9	TRBJ1-5	-	CASSVEPGFQPQHF	TGTGCCAGCAGCGTAGAACCAGGATTTCAGCCCCAGCATTTT
many	TRBV10-3	TRBJ2-5	TRBD2	CAISNQTSGYQETQYF	TGTGCCATCAGTAACCAGACTAGCGGGTACCAAGAGACCCAGTACTTC
-	TRBV19	TRBJ2-7	TRBD1	CASSIPGQVYYEQYF	TGTGCCAGTAGTATCCCCGGACAGGTCTACTACGAGCAGTACTTC
-	TRBV7-9	TRBJ2-5	-	CASTPDVTQYF	TGTGCCAGCACCCCCGATGTGACCCAGTACTTC
-	TRBV25-1	TRBJ1-1	TRBD1	CASVGKDRAYTEAFF	TGTGCCAGCGTTGGTAAGGACAGGGCGTACACTGAAGCTTTCTTT
many	TRBV19	TRBJ2-7	-	CASSVRASYEQYF	TGTGCCAGTAGTGTCCGGGCCTCCTACGAGCAGTACTTC
few	TRBV15	TRBJ1-5	TRBD1	CATSRGQGGNQPQHF	TGTGCCACCAGCAGAGGACAGGGAGGGAATCAGCCCCAGCATTTT
many	TRBV20-1	TRBJ1-2	-	CSARVSSSGSGYTF	TGCAGTGCTCGAGTTTCCTCTTCAGGGTCTGGCTACACCTTC
few	TRBV15	TRBJ2-6	-	CATSRDLEDWANVLTF	TGTGCCACCAGCAGAGATTTGGAGGACTGGGCCAACGTCCTGACTTTC
few	TRBV25-1	TRBJ2-1	TRBD2	CASSDVLRGDYNEQFF	TGTGCCAGCAGTGACGTTCTGCGGGGGGATTACAATGAGCAGTTCTTC
many	TRBV9	TRBJ1-1	-	CASGGLNTEAFF	TGTGCCAGCGGGGGGTTGAACACTGAAGCTTTCTTT
many	TRBV7-2	TRBJ2-5	-	CASSWRHRETQYF	TGTGCCAGCAGCTGGAGACATCGCGAGACCCAGTACTTC
-	TRBV7-9	TRBJ2-2	TRBD2	CASSPNPGLAETGELFF	TGCGCCAGCAGCCCCAATCCGGGACTAGCGGAAACCGGGGAGCTGTTTTTT
many	TRBV4-3	TRBJ2-5	TRBD1	CASSQAGGLETQYF	TGCGCCAGCAGCCAGGCAGGGGGCCTGGAGACCCAGTACTTC
many	TRBV4-2	TRBJ1-6	-	CASSGVWQRNSPLHF	TGTGCCAGCAGTGGGGTTTGGCAGCGCAATTCACCCCTCCACTTT